This T cell receptor beta chain was obtained from a study of blood T cells in healthy people across ages (dated by TCRdb to between 2014 and 2017). Context from the whole study: In model experiments, template switching captured about one uniquely barcoded TCR beta cDNA molecule for every two T cells. Using deep sequencing normalized with unique cDNA molecular identifiers, the study measured how TCR beta repertoire diversity changes with age. Donors were grouped into four age groups: young (average roughly 16 years), middle-aged (39), aged (over 55) and long-lived (approximately 78). Donors of different ages were randomly distributed across sequencing lanes to avoid experimental bias. Two additional independent replicas of 1 million unique cDNA reads from the same blood draw were analyzed for two donors (one aged 18 to 29 and one aged 80 or older).

Study-wide findings and limitations: Compared with the aged group, the long-lived group had more naive CD4+ T cells, fewer expanded clones and increased TCR diversity, a pattern suggesting age selection. Observed TCR beta diversity per million T cells fell roughly linearly with age, and a significant reduction was already apparent by age approximately 41. Since profiling was done on bulk unsorted PBMCs, naive and antigen-experienced compartments could not be conclusively compared. Total diversity estimates from one million sequenced T cells were considered lower bounds and underestimates. A strong correlation was found between observed TCR beta diversity and the percentage of naive T cells measured by flow cytometry. Donor CMV infection status was unknown, potentially confounding age-related changes in expanded clonotypes.

Systemically healthy Caucasian individuals from Russia, around 39 in total and aged about 6 to 95 years, were included as donors. Each donor gave around 9 milliliters of peripheral blood, collected into EDTA-treated Vacutainer tubes. PBMCs were isolated by Ficoll-Paque density-gradient centrifugation, with at least 6 million obtained per sample. Total RNA was extracted from PBMCs with Trizol reagent, with at least 6 micrograms obtained per sample. For every donor, flow cytometry on a PBMC aliquot measured the percentage of naive CD45RAhigh/CD27high T cells. Preparation of the library involved 5' RACE. Sequencer: Illumina HiSeq 2500. A second PCR of about 7 to 12 cycles was performed with a sample-barcoded 5' primer and a J-beta primer mix. A unique molecular identifier was introduced onto each TCR beta cDNA molecule by a template-switch 5' adaptor carrying 12 random nucleotides. Each sample yielded at least 2.5 million CDR3-containing paired-end reads. First-strand cDNA was synthesized from all RNA with the Mint cDNA synthesis kit, primed by a TRBC-specific oligonucleotide. Following uracil-DNA glycosylase treatment, a first 18-cycle PCR with universal primers M1SS and BC2_uni_R was performed on all cDNA. Per the authors' processing: Each sample was normalized by randomly selecting 1 million high-quality reads, each carrying a distinct molecular identifier. Instead of being binned into consensus sequences, reads with shared molecular identifiers were discarded. MiTCR, set to a Q25 quality threshold and the strictest error-elimination algorithm, was used for CDR3 identification, clonotype clustering and error correction. A nonparametric unseen species model with Euler transformation was used to estimate lower-bound total TCR beta diversity. TCRdb itself trimmed the public reads at Q25 with fastp, ran MiXCR and retained productive beta chains. Merged by CDR3 protein, the rows form single entries marked with the most common genes and DNA. The authors' filters were not applied to this entry. The sample includes 780,000 or so distinct CDR3 sequences, with approximately 55% observed a single time. The top ten clones comprise under 50% of the sample.

From the germline V gene (reference sequence), CDR1 is MNHEY and CDR2 is SMNVEV. The CDR3 runs 15 residues from the cysteine to the phenylalanine. The read is trimmed to its CDR3 DNA, 45 bases read in frame from base 1. V ends up 3 bases short and J 7 bases short, with an unmatched junction base count of 8. On this clonotype: What antigen it recognizes has not been identified. One base away there is no much larger clone; base qualities are not given.

The clonotype comes from a man aged 80 or over in good health. The material sequenced was blood. The sequence joins TRBV27 to TRBJ2-5; 10 bases in between match TRBD2. The bases are TGTGCCAGCAGTTTGATAGCGGGAGGTTTAAGGACCCAGTACTTC. It translates as CASSLIAGGLRTQYF.